These 23 T cell receptor beta chains were sequenced from one sample in a study of beta chain features in type 1 diabetes. Study-wide points: Within each of all four CD4+ subsets, Type 1 diabetes patients had TCRB CDR3s that were moderately but significantly shorter.

Their antigen targets remain unknown. The whole isolated RNA underwent reverse transcription, so sequencing captured expressed TCRB transcripts. Using immunoSEQ multiplex PCR, the repertoire was profiled, and TCRdb retains in-frame clones only, with some absent. Of 500,000 to 650,000 clones in the sample, approximately 13% were seen once. Sequences were obtained from naive CD4+ T cells from blood. These TCRs come from a man younger than 40 with type 1 diabetes.

The chain has TRBV15 and TRBJ1-4, with 8 bases aligning to TRBD1. J lost 6 bases, V lost 3 bases, and 3 bases had no gene match. CDR1 is LNHNV and CDR2 is YYDKDF in the germline V gene (reference sequence). The CDR3 sequence is 14 residues long. This CDR3 reads CATSRDRVDEKLFF. CDR3 DNA: TGTGCCACCAGCAGGGACAGGGTTGATGAAAAACTGTTTTTT. Full variable domain (outside the CDR3, taken from reference TRBV15 and TRBJ1-4): DAMVIQNPRYQVTQFGKPVTLSCSQTLNHNVMYWYQQKSSQAPKLLFHYYDKDFNNEADTPDNFQSRRPNTSFCFLDIRSPGLGDTAMYLCATSRDRVDEKLFFGSGTQLSVL.

This clone was counted only a few times. The chain couples TRBV18 to TRBJ2-2; TRBD1 matches at 11 bases. The CDR3 runs to 18 residues. The trim removed 1 base at V and 1 base at J, leaving 5 bases unmatched. Germline V CDR1 and CDR2: KGHSH, LQKENI. CDR3 DNA sequence: TGTGCCAGCTCACCACGGACAGGGGGCGCTGGGAACACCGGGGAGCTGTTTTTT. This sequence encodes CASSPRTGGAGNTGELFF.

This clone was seen a few times. The chain is built from TRBV5-4 and TRBJ2-3; D remains unclear. V lost 7 bases to trimming and J lost 3 bases, with 9 bases between them. This CDR3 has 12 residues. Germline values: CDR1 SGHNT, CDR2 YYREEE (reference sequence). DNA for the CDR3: TGTGCCAGCTCCTTTTTTACAGATACGCAGTATTTT. Protein sequence: CASSFFTDTQYF.

CDR3 nucleotide sequence: TGTGCCAGCAGCCGAGCCCCCGTACAGGGAAGAAGCTACGAGCAGTACTTC. Amino acids: CASSRAPVQGRSYEQYF. V gene TRBV7-2 combines with J gene TRBJ2-7; tentatively, D is TRBD1 (6 bases). Trimming removed 5 bases from V and 3 bases from J, with 23 bases in between. Germline CDR1 is SGHTA and CDR2 is FQGNSA. The CDR3 runs to 17 residues. The full variable domain, in which reference TRBV7-2 and TRBJ2-7 provide the parts outside the CDR3, is GAGVSQSPSNKVTEKGKDVELRCDPISGHTALYWYRQSLGQGLEFLIYFQGNSAPDKSGLPSDRFSAERTGGSVSTLTIQRTQQEDSAVYLCASSRAPVQGRSYEQYFGPGTRLTVT.

This clone was observed a few times. This rearrangement joins TRBV10-3 to TRBJ1-2, with D perhaps matching TRBD1 (5 bases). Trimming shortened V by 5 bases and J by 2 bases, and 12 bases separated the two germline ends. Germline CDR1 and CDR2: ENHRY and SYGVKD. CDR3 size: 14 residues. CDR3 loop: CAISPGTENYGYTF. The CDR3 DNA reads TGTGCCATCAGTCCCGGGACCGAGAACTATGGCTACACCTTC.

The rearrangement joins TRBV9 to TRBJ2-5; the D is unclear. V was cut by 0 bases and J by 5 bases, with 11 bases left in between. This CDR3 spans 14 amino acids. In germline, CDR1 is SGDLS, CDR2 YYNGEE. The CDR3 loop is CASSVGWSGETQYF. The CDR3 DNA is TGTGCCAGCAGCGTAGGGTGGTCTGGGGAGACCCAGTACTTC.

A few counts support this clone. V is TRBV11-3 and J is TRBJ2-7; weak D call: TRBD1 (6 bases). Trimming pared 2 bases from V and 3 bases from J, leaving 14 bases between. The CDR3 has 15 amino acids. The V gene's germline CDR1 is SGHNT and CDR2 YENEEA. CDR3 nucleotides: TGTGCCAGCAGCTTATTTAGTCAGGGGAACTACGAGCAGTACTTC. Encoded protein: CASSLFSQGNYEQYF.

This clone was detected a few times. The chain uses TRBV18 and TRBJ2-4; maybe TRBD1 (5 bases). There are 13 residues in the CDR3. Germline assignment: CDR1 KGHSH and CDR2 LQKENI. Trimming cost V 8 bases and J 7 bases, with 15 bases left between them. The CDR3 coding sequence is TGTGCCAGCATAGACAGTCCGTCGAACATTCAGTACTTC. It is translated as CASIDSPSNIQYF.

In regard to this clone: Other DNA sequences in the same sample also yield this CDR3. The chain carries TRBV5-1 and TRBJ2-7; D perhaps matches TRBD1 (6 bases). Trimming took 4 bases from V and 4 from J, leaving 9 bases between them. The CDR3 spans 12 residues. CDR1 and CDR2 (germline): SGHRS, YFSETQ. The CDR3 DNA is TGCGCCAGCAGCGTCGACAGGTACGAGCAGTACTTC. This translates into CASSVDRYEQYF.

This rearrangement joins TRBV5-4 to TRBJ2-1; 14 nucleotides line up with TRBD2. Germline-derived CDR1 and CDR2 are SGHNT and YYREEE (reference sequence). Trimming took 4 bases from V and 4 from J; bases not matched to a gene: 7. The CDR3 runs 17 residues. CDR3 sequence reads: CASSLGLAGGGYNEQFF. The DNA of the CDR3 is TGTGCCAGCAGCCTCGGACTAGCGGGGGGTGGATACAATGAGCAGTTCTTC.

The V call is TRBV21-1, the J call TRBJ2-7. TRBV21-1 is classified as a pseudogene. CDR3 length: 13 residues. Here the CDR3 reads CAPRTSDLYEQYF. The CDR3 coding sequence is TGTGCCCCCCGGACCTCGGACCTCTATGAGCAGTACTTC.

The sample holds a few counts of this clone. V is TRBV20-1 and J is TRBJ2-1, with unresolved D. Germline assignment: CDR1 DFQATT and CDR2 SNEGSKA (reference sequence). Trimming left V 0 bases short and J 11 bases short, with 5 bases between. This CDR3 comprises 10 residues. The CDR3 region has the DNA TGCAGTGCTAGAGACCCCCAGCAGTTCTTC. Protein product: CSARDPQQFF.

V gene TRBV6-1 combines with J gene TRBJ2-5; no clear D gene. The CDR3 has 13 residues. Germline loops: CDR1 MNHNS, CDR2 SASEGT. V dropped 2 bases and J dropped 3 bases, with 7 bases sitting between them. Here the CDR3 DNA reads TGTGCCAGCAGTGAAAACCTTAAAGAGACCCAGTACTTC. Translation: CASSENLKETQYF.

This clone occurred a few times. The sample carries other DNA sequences with the same CDR3. The CDR3 nucleotides are TGTGCCAGCAGTTTGGGGGAGACCCAGTACTTC. This gives the protein CASSLGETQYF. This sequence joins TRBV27 and TRBJ2-5; D uncertain. The V gene's germline CDR1 is MNHEY and CDR2 SMNVEV (reference sequence). V lost 3 bases and J 5 bases, leaving 4 bases between the germline ends. This CDR3 comprises 11 residues.

This rearrangement joins TRBV4-2 to TRBJ1-6, with 9 bases identical to TRBD1. This CDR3 has 16 amino acids. Germline CDR1 LGHNA, CDR2 YNFKEQ. J lost 10 bases, V lost 5 bases, and 12 bases had no gene match. CDR3 DNA: TGTGCCAGCAGCTCTCAGGGACAGGGAGAGAGGTCACCCCTCCACTTT. Amino acid sequence: CASSSQGQGERSPLHF.

The rearrangement joins TRBV18 to TRBJ2-7, with D possibly matching TRBD2 (6 bases). This CDR3 has 15 amino acids. V was pared by 5 bases and J by 10 bases, with 24 bases between. CDR1 is KGHSH and CDR2 is LQKENI in the germline V gene. In nucleotides, the CDR3 is TGTGCCAGCTCATCAACACAGAATCCGGAGGGGTTACAGTACTTC. Protein: CASSSTQNPEGLQYF.

J is TRBJ2-5 and V is TRBV30, with TRBD2 matching over 8 bases. CDR1 and CDR2 (germline): GTSNPN, SVGIG (reference sequence). Germline trimming cut 1 base from V and 7 bases from J; bases unmatched to any gene: 14. The CDR3 loop spans 16 amino acids. CDR3 nucleotides: TGTGCCTGGAGTGGAGCGGTGCTATCCCTAGCGGGGACCCAGTACTTC. Translation gives CAWSGAVLSLAGTQYF.

This clone occurred many times. The chain links TRBV10-3 to TRBJ1-5; TRBD1 agrees at 8 bases. There are 13 residues in the CDR3. Germline V gene lookup returns CDR1 ENHRY and CDR2 SYGVKD. Trimming took 8 bases from V and 2 from J; bases not matched to a gene: 2. CDR3 residues: CAIATGGNQPQHF. The CDR3 coding sequence is TGTGCCATCGCGACAGGGGGCAATCAGCCCCAGCATTTT.

This clone was detected only a few times. V and J are TRBV7-9 and TRBJ2-1, with 10 bases matching TRBD1. Trimming took 0 bases from V and 7 from J; bases not matched to a gene: 6. The CDR3 extends over 16 amino acids. Germline V gene lookup returns CDR1 SEHNR and CDR2 FQNEAQ (reference sequence). The CDR3, as DNA: TGTGCCAGCAGCTTAGCGGGGACAGGGGTAAGGAATGAGCAGTTCTTC. It yields the protein CASSLAGTGVRNEQFF.

In its sample, this clone was seen a few times. The chain links TRBV7-6 to TRBJ2-7, with 8 bases that match TRBD1. J was trimmed by 4 bases and V by 1 base; bases with no gene match: 6. The CDR3 runs 15 residues. From germline, CDR1 is SGHVS and CDR2 FNYEAQ. DNA of the CDR3: TGTGCCAGCAGCTTAGGGACAGGGTCAACGTACGAGCAGTACTTC. The encoded protein is CASSLGTGSTYEQYF.

This clone was detected a few times. Other DNA sequences in the same sample also yield this CDR3. The chain uses TRBV4-3 and TRBJ2-1; D not resolved. Germline values: CDR1 LGHNA, CDR2 YSLEER. This CDR3 contains 14 residues. The ends were cut back, 4 bases at V and 5 bases at J, with 12 bases in the middle. The CDR3 nucleotides read TGCGCCAGCAGCCGGTACGGGCCTCACAATGAGCAGTTCTTC. Amino acid sequence: CASSRYGPHNEQFF.

The chain links TRBV4-2 to TRBJ1-2; D is unresolved. Germline V gene sequence: CDR1 LGHNA, CDR2 YNFKEQ. The CDR3 runs 15 residues. Trimming left V 0 bases short and J 4 bases short, with 12 bases between. The DNA of the CDR3 is TGTGCCAGCAGCCAAGATACACAGTCCGCCTATGGCTACACCTTC. Translated, it gives CASSQDTQSAYGYTF.

This clone was found a few times. The chain is built from TRBV19 and TRBJ1-5; 9 bases are a match to TRBD1. The V gene's germline CDR1 is LNHDA and CDR2 SQIVND (reference sequence). The CDR3 contains 16 residues. Trimming cost V 3 bases and J 5 bases; bases outside gene matches: 8. This CDR3 is CASSILGTGWDQPQHF. DNA of the CDR3: TGTGCCAGTAGTATTTTAGGGACAGGGTGGGATCAGCCCCAGCATTTT.